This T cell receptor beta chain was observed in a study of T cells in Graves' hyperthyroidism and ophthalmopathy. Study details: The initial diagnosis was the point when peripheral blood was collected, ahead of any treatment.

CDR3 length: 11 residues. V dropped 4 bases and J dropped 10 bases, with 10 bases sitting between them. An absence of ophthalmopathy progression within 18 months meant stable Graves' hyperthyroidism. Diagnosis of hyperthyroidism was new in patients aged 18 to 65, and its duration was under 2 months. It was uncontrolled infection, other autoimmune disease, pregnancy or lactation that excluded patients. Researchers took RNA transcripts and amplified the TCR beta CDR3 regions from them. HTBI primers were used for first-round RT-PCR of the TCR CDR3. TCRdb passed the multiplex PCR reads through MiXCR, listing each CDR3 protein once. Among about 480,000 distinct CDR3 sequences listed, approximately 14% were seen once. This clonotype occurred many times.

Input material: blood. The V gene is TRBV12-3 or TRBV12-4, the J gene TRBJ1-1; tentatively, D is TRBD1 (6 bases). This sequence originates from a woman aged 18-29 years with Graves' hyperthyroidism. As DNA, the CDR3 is TGTGCCAGCAGTTCCGGGGGGGCAGCTTTCTTT. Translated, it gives CASSSGGAAFF.